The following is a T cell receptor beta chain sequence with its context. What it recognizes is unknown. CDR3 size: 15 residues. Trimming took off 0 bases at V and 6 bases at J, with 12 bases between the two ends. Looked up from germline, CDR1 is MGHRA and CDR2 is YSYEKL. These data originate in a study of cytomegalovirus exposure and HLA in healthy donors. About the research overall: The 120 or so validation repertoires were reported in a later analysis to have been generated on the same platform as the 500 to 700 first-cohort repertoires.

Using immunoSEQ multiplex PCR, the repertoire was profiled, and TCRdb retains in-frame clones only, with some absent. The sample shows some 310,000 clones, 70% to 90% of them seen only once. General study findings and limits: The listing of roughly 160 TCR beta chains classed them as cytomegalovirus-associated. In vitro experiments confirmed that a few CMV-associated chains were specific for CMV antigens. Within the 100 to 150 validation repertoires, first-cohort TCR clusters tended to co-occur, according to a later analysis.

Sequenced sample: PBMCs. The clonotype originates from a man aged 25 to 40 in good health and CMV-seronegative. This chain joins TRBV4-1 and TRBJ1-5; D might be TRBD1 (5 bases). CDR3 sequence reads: CASSQDRGVFQPQHF. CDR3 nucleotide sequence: TGCGCCAGCAGCCAAGATCGGGGGGTTTTTCAGCCCCAGCATTTT.